The text below deals with one TCR beta chain. No antigen is known for it. This CDR3 is built from 16 residues. Deletions cut 5 bases from V and 3 bases from J, with 20 bases between. CDR1 is SGHAT and CDR2 is FQNNGV in the germline V gene. The sample comes from a study of cytomegalovirus exposure and HLA in healthy donors. The study's findings and limits: Only CMV serostatus was available as immune exposure information. Later on, analysis showed that most CMV-associated TCR beta chains appeared to be HLA-restricted. What TCR beta sequences reportedly achieved was accurate prediction of HLA-A and HLA-B alleles in most subjects.

With 60 Vbeta and 13 Jbeta primers, the PCR was carried out. The assay was immunoSEQ multiplex PCR, and TCRdb's table has in-frame clones only and misses some. Counted here are approximately 130,000 clones, around 75% occurring once; the ten biggest clones make up under 3%. Everyone who donated was a healthy bone marrow donor. Sequencing input: PBMCs. The TCR originated in a woman in her thirties or forties in good health and CMV-seropositive. The gene calls are TRBV11-2 and TRBJ2-7; D is perhaps TRBD2 (5 bases). The CDR3 DNA follows: TGTGCCAGCAGCCCCCGGGCTGGTAGCGAGGTCTACGAGCAGTACTTC. The encoded protein is CASSPRAGSEVYEQYF. Filled out from reference TRBV11-2 and TRBJ2-7, the complete variable domain reads EAGVAQSPRYKIIEKRQSVAFWCNPISGHATLYWYQQILGQGPKLLIQFQNNGVVDDSQLPKDRFSAERLKGVDSTLKIQPAKLEDSAVYLCASSPRAGSEVYEQYFGPGTRLTVT.